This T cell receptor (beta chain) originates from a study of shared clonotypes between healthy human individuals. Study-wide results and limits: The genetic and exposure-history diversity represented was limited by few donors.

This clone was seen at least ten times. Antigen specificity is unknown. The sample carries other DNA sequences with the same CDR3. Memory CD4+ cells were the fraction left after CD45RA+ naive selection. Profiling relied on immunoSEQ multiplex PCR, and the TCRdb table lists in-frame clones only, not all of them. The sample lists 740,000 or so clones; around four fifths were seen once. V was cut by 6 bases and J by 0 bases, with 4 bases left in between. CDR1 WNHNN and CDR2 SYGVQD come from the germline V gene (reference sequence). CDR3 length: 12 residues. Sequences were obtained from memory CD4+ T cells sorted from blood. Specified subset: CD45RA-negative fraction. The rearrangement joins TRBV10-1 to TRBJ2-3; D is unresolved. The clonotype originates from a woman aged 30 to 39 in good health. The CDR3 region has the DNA TGCGCCAGCAGCTATAGCACAGATACGCAGTATTTT. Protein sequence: CASSYSTDTQYF.